A single sample gave rise to the 11 T cell receptor beta chains below, sequenced in a study of T cell repertoires in cytomegalovirus infection. MiXCR, run by TCRdb on the reads, gives a single entry per CDR3 protein. Of about 530,000 distinct CDR3 sequences in the sample, roughly 29% were seen once. Sequencing was performed on PBMCs. The receptors derive from a human donor in good health (CMV status not recorded). Some clones in this sample may be carry-over from other donors' samples.

This chain links TRBV15 with TRBJ2-5; 12 positions agree with TRBD2. The trim removed 5 bases at V and 3 bases at J, leaving 4 bases unmatched. This CDR3 region has 15 residues. Germline CDR1 and CDR2: LNHNV and YYDKDF (reference sequence). CDR3 sequence reads: CATSPRTSGKETQYF. The CDR3 DNA is TGTGCCACCAGCCCTAGGACTAGCGGGAAAGAGACCCAGTACTTC.

This chain links TRBV12-3 or TRBV12-4 with TRBJ2-6, with no clear D. Trimming pared 6 bases from V and 4 bases from J, leaving 7 bases between. This CDR3 has 13 amino acids. CDR3 coding DNA: TGTGCCAGCAGAACTGAGGGGGCCAACGTCCTGACTTTC. It encodes CASRTEGANVLTF.

This clonotype was counted a few times. V and J are TRBV6-5 and TRBJ1-3, with D unclear. V was cut by 0 bases and J by 0 bases, with 15 bases left in between. CDR1 is MNHEY, CDR2 SVGAGI, per germline. The CDR3 is made up of 18 amino acids. Here the CDR3 reads CASSYSNSAFHSGNTIYF. The DNA for the CDR3 is TGTGCCAGCAGTTACTCGAACTCGGCCTTTCACTCTGGAAACACCATATATTTT.

Of note for this clonotype: One end of the junction is discordant with germline, which a read error may explain. J is TRBJ2-1 and V is TRBV15, with a possible D match to TRBD2 (6 bases). The CDR3 extends over 16 amino acids. Germline V gene lookup returns CDR1 LNHNV and CDR2 YYDKDF (reference sequence). Written as DNA, the CDR3 is TGTGCCACCACCAGAGGAGGGAGTCGTGCCTACAATGAGCAGTTCTTC. Protein sequence: CATTRGGSRAYNEQFF.

The chain links TRBV25-1 to TRBJ2-1, with D tentatively TRBD2 (6 bases). Germline CDR1 MGHDK, CDR2 SYGVNS. The length of the CDR3 is 16 residues. V was pared by 6 bases and J by 9 bases, with 24 bases between. The CDR3 reads CASSGSTRWDFGEQFF. CDR3 coding DNA: TGTGCCAGCAGCGGATCGACTAGGTGGGATTTTGGTGAGCAGTTCTTC.

The chain joins TRBV24-1 to TRBJ2-1, with TRBD2 matching over 9 bases. CDR3 length: 16 amino acids. Germline-derived CDR1 and CDR2 are KGHDR and SFDVKD. V lost 5 bases to trimming and J lost 0 bases; unmatched junction nucleotides: 4. The CDR3 here is CATSVPTSGSYNEQFF. The CDR3 bases are TGTGCCACCAGTGTCCCGACTAGCGGCTCCTACAATGAGCAGTTCTTC.

In its sample, this clonotype was seen many times. This sequence joins TRBV11-2 and TRBJ2-7, with unresolved D. V was trimmed by 5 bases and J by 6 bases, leaving 14 bases between them. Germline assignment: CDR1 SGHAT and CDR2 FQNNGV. The CDR3 contains 13 residues. In nucleotides, the CDR3 is TGTGCCAGCAGCACCCCTGGGCCGGTCGAGCAGTACTTC. The encoded protein is CASSTPGPVEQYF.

This clonotype was detected only a few times. This chain connects TRBV7-9 to TRBJ2-5, with D uncertain. Germline values: CDR1 SEHNR, CDR2 FQNEAQ (reference sequence). Trimming stripped 1 base from V and 5 bases from J, with 11 bases between. The CDR3 runs to 14 residues. This CDR3 is CASSLDTLRETQYF. CDR3 in DNA: TGTGCCAGCAGCTTAGATACTTTGCGGGAGACCCAGTACTTC.

The V call is TRBV28, the J call TRBJ2-3; 10 bases fit TRBD2. Germline trimming cut 3 bases from V and 4 bases from J; bases unmatched to any gene: 7. CDR1 MDHEN and CDR2 SYDVKM come from the germline V gene. This CDR3 region has 16 residues. The CDR3 coding sequence is TGTGCCAGCAGTTTCGGACTCAGCGGGAGGGCAGATACGCAGTATTTT. Amino acid sequence: CASSFGLSGRADTQYF.

The chain employs TRBV29-1 and TRBJ2-1; unclear D gene. From germline, CDR1 is SQVTM and CDR2 ANQGSEA. CDR3 length: 10 amino acids. CDR3 DNA sequence: TGCGTAGCCTTGGCCTCTGAGCAGTTCTTC. Translated, it gives CVALASEQFF.

The J gene is TRBJ2-3, the V gene TRBV7-2, with 7 bases fitting TRBD2. Looked up from germline, CDR1 is SGHTA and CDR2 is FQGNSA. The CDR3 extends over 14 amino acids. Unmatched junction bases numbered 4, after V lost 1 base and J lost 6 bases. The CDR3 here is CASSLGGSRDTQYF. The CDR3 nucleotides read TGTGCCAGCAGCTTAGGCGGGAGTCGGGATACGCAGTATTTT.